What follows are 8 T cell receptor beta chains derived from one specimen sequenced in a study of T cell clonotyping in hematopoietic cell transplantation. Clones were read by immunoSEQ multiplex PCR, and TCRdb kept only the in-frame ones, dropping some. The repertoire includes about 36,000 clones, about 87% of them detected once, and roughly 2% sits in the top ten. Sequenced input: peripheral blood mononuclear cells. Receptors were obtained from a woman in her thirties or forties in good health. Some clones in this sample may be carry-over from other donors' samples.

This chain links TRBV4-3 with TRBJ1-1; unclear D gene. Trimming took 0 bases from V and 11 from J, leaving 16 bases between them. CDR1 and CDR2 (germline): LGHNA, YSLEER. The CDR3 loop spans 14 amino acids. This CDR3 reads CASSQELQPLGAFF. The CDR3 DNA reads as TGCGCCAGCAGCCAAGAATTACAGCCTTTGGGGGCTTTCTTT.

The chain has TRBV28 and TRBJ2-3; a possible D gene is TRBD2 (6 bases). V was cut by 2 bases and J by 4 bases, with 10 bases left in between. CDR3 length equals 14 residues. CDR1 is MDHEN, CDR2 SYDVKM, per germline. For the CDR3, the DNA is TGTGCCAGCAGTTTACGGCGGGGCCCAGATACGCAGTATTTT. Protein product: CASSLRRGPDTQYF.

This clone was seen a handful of times. V and J are TRBV2 and TRBJ1-1; D remains ambiguous. The germline CDR1 and CDR2 sequences are SNHLY and FYNNEI. CDR3 length equals 12 residues. Trimming cost V 6 bases and J 10 bases, with 15 bases left between them. The CDR3 spells CASSVNGVGAFF. DNA of the CDR3: TGTGCCAGCAGCGTTAACGGGGTCGGAGCTTTCTTT. Drawing the rest from reference TRBV2 and TRBJ1-1, the complete variable domain is EPEVTQTPSHQVTQMGQEVILRCVPISNHLYFYWYRQILGQKVEFLVSFYNNEISEKSEIFDDQFSVERPDGSNFTLKIRSTKLEDSAMYFCASSVNGVGAFFGQGTRLTVV.

The rearrangement links TRBV29-1 to TRBJ2-3; D may be TRBD2 (5 bases). Per the germline V gene, CDR1 is SQVTM and CDR2 is ANQGSEA. The CDR3 is made up of 15 amino acids. The V end was cut by 4 bases, the J end by 4 bases, with 18 bases between. This CDR3 is CSVVQRTFFADTQYF. CDR3 nucleotides: TGCAGCGTTGTCCAGCGGACCTTCTTCGCAGATACGCAGTATTTT.

This clone showed up just once. The J gene is TRBJ1-5, the V gene TRBV30; D not certain. CDR1 is GTSNPN, CDR2 SVGIG, per germline (reference sequence). Trimming removed 0 bases from V and 9 bases from J, with 12 bases in between. The CDR3 is made up of 13 amino acids. The DNA for the CDR3 is TGTGCCTGGAGTGTACGGGGATCGGGGCCCCAGCATTTT. It encodes CAWSVRGSGPQHF.

The chain recombines TRBV7-6 with TRBJ2-7; D perhaps matches TRBD1 (6 bases). CDR1 is SGHVS and CDR2 is FNYEAQ in the germline V gene. The CDR3 contains 14 residues. Between the trimmed V and J ends, which lost 5 bases and 0 bases, there was a span of 11 bases. This chain's CDR3 is CASSPPGHSYEQYF. DNA for the CDR3: TGTGCCAGCAGCCCGCCGGGACACTCCTACGAGCAGTACTTC.

V is TRBV30 and J is TRBJ2-7; D could derive from TRBD1 or TRBD2 (5 bases each). CDR1 and CDR2 (germline): GTSNPN, SVGIG (reference sequence). The CDR3 is made up of 13 amino acids. V was clipped by 5 bases and J by 1 base, with 12 bases between them. The CDR3 coding sequence is TGTGCCTGGTCCGGCAGGGAGTCCTACGAGCAGTACTTC. It translates to CAWSGRESYEQYF.

This chain connects TRBV28 to TRBJ1-1; TRBD1 matches 10 bases. The CDR3 extends over 15 amino acids. V trimming: 5 bases; J trimming: 4 bases; junction bases outside the gene matches: 7. From germline, CDR1 is MDHEN and CDR2 SYDVKM. In DNA, the CDR3 is TGTGCCAGCAGTGTCGCGTGGACAGGGGGCACTGAAGCTTTCTTT. Translated: CASSVAWTGGTEAFF.